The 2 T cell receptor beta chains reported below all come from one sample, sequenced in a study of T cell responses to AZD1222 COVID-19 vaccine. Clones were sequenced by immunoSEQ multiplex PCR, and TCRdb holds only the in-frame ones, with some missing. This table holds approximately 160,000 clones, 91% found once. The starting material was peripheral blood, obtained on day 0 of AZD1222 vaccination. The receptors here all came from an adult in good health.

The DNA of the CDR3 is TGTGCCAGCAGCCAAGATATGGAGACCCAGTACTTC. Amino acid sequence: CASSQDMETQYF. V and J are TRBV3-1 (or the pseudogene TRBV3-2) and TRBJ2-5, with D unresolved. This CDR3 region has 12 residues. Germline lookup yields CDR1 LGHDT and CDR2 YNNKEL (reference sequence). V dropped 0 bases and J dropped 5 bases, with 4 bases sitting between them.

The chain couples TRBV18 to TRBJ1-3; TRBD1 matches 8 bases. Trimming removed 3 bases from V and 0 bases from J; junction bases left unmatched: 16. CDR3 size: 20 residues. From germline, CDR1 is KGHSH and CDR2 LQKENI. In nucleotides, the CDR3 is TGTGCCAGCTCACCCCAGAACCTTGTAGGACAGGGACCCTCTGGAAACACCATATATTTT. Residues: CASSPQNLVGQGPSGNTIYF.